The present T cell receptor (beta chain) was sequenced within a study of T cell repertoires in cytomegalovirus infection. This clonotype has only a few counts. V lost 3 bases and J lost 0, with 9 bases in between. This CDR3 is 14 amino acids long. Germline lookup yields CDR1 DFQATT and CDR2 SNEGSKA (reference sequence). Via MiXCR, TCRdb re-called the reads, giving one row per CDR3 protein. The data show 250,000 to 300,000 distinct CDR3 sequences, with over 15% seen just once and about half held by the top ten. The receptor comes from a human donor in good health (CMV status not recorded). Some clones in this sample may be carry-over from other donors' samples. The genes are TRBV20-1 and TRBJ1-3; no reliable D call. The sample consisted of CD8+ T cells from PBMCs. The CDR3 nucleotides read TGCAGTGCTAGTTCCAAGAGCTCTGGAAACACCATATATTTT. This codes for CSASSKSSGNTIYF.